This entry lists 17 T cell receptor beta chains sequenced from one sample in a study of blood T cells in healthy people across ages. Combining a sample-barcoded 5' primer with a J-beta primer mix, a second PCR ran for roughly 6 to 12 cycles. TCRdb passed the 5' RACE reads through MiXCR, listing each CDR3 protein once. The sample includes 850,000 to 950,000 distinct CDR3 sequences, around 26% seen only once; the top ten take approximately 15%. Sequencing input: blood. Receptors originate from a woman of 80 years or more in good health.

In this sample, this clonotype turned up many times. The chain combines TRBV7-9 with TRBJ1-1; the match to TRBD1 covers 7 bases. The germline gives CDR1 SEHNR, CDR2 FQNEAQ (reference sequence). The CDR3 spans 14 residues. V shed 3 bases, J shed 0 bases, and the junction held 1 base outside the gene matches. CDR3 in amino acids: CASSLTGMNTEAFF. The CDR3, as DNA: TGTGCCAGCAGCTTGACAGGGATGAACACTGAAGCTTTCTTT.

The CDR3 spells CASSPHHQGRTDTQYF. The CDR3 region has the DNA TGTGCCAGCAGCCCCCACCACCAGGGAAGAACAGATACGCAGTATTTT. The chain uses TRBV3-1 and TRBJ2-3, with a weak D call TRBD1 (5 bases). This CDR3 is 16 amino acids long. With 4 bases removed from V and 3 bases from J, the gap between germline ends came to 17 bases. Germline CDR1 and CDR2: LGHDT and YNNKEL (reference sequence).

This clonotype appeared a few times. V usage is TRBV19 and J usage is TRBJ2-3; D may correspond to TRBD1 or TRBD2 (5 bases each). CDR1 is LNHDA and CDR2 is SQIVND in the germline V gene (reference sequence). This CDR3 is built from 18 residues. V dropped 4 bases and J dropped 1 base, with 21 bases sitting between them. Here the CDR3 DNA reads TGTGCCAGTAGTAGAGGGGAACAGGCAGCATTGGGCACAGATACGCAGTATTTT. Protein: CASSRGEQAALGTDTQYF.

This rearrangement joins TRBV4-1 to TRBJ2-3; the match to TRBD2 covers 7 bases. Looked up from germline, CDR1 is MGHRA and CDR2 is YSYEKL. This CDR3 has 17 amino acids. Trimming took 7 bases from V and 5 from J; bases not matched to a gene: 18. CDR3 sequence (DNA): TGCGCCAGCAACCAGGCGGAGGGACTAACGTCGGGAGATACGCAGTATTTT. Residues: CASNQAEGLTSGDTQYF.

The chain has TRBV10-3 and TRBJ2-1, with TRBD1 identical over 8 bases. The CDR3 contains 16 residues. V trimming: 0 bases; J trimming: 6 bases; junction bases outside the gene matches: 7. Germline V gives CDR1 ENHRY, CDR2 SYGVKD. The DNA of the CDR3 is TGTGCCATCAGTGAGTCCAGGACAGGGCTTGGCAATGAGCAGTTCTTC. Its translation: CAISESRTGLGNEQFF.

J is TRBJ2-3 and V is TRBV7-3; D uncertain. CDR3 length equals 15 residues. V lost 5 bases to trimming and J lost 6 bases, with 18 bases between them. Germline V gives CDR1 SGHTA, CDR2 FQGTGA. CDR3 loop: CASSPDISTLDTQYF. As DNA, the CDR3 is TGTGCCAGCAGCCCTGACATATCAACTCTCGATACGCAGTATTTT.

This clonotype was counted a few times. CDR3 amino acids: CASSPGLTPLHF. For the CDR3, the DNA is TGCGCCAGCAGCCCCGGATTGACACCCCTCCACTTT. The V call is TRBV4-1, the J call TRBJ1-6; D is unclear. V was trimmed by 4 bases and J by 11 bases, leaving 9 bases between them. The CDR3 runs to 12 residues. Looked up from germline, CDR1 is MGHRA and CDR2 is YSYEKL.

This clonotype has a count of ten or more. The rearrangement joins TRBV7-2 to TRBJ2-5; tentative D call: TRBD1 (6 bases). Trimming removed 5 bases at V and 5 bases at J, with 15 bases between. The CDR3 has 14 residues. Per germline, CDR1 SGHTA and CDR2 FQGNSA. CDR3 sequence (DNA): TGTGCCAGCAGCCCAACAGGGCCGAGGGAGACCCAGTACTTC. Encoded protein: CASSPTGPRETQYF.

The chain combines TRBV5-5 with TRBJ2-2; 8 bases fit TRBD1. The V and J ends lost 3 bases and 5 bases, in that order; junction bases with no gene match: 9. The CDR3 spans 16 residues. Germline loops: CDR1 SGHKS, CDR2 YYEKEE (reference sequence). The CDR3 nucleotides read TGTGCCAGCAGCTCAACCCTTACAGGGGGAACCGGGGAGCTGTTTTTT. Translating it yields CASSSTLTGGTGELFF.

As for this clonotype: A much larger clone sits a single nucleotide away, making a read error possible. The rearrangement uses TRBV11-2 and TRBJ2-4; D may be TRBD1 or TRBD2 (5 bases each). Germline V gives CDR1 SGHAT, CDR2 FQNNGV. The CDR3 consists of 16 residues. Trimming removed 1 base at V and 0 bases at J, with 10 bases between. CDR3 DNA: TGTGCCAGCAGCTTAGGATGGGGACCAGCCAAAAACATTCAGTACTTC. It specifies CASSLGWGPAKNIQYF.

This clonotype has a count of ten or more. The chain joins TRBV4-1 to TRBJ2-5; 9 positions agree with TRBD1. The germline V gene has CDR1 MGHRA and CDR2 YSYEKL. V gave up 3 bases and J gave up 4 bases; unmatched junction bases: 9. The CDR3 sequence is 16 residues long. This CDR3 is CASSQVGQGKRETQYF. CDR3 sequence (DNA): TGCGCCAGCAGCCAGGTCGGACAGGGGAAGCGAGAGACCCAGTACTTC.

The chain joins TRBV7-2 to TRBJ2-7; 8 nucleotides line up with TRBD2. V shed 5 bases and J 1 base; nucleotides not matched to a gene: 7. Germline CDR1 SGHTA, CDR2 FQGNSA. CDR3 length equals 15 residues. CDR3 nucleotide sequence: TGTGCCAGCAGCAATGGCGGGGGGAAATCCTACGAGCAGTACTTC. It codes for CASSNGGGKSYEQYF.

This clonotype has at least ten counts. The CDR3 protein is CASSSSGTGTGEQFF. As DNA, the CDR3 is TGTGCCAGCAGTTCCAGTGGGACAGGGACTGGTGAGCAGTTCTTC. The genes are TRBV12-3 or TRBV12-4 and TRBJ2-1, with 9 nucleotides matching TRBD1. J was trimmed by 9 bases and V by 4 bases; bases with no gene match: 10. The CDR3 covers 15 residues.

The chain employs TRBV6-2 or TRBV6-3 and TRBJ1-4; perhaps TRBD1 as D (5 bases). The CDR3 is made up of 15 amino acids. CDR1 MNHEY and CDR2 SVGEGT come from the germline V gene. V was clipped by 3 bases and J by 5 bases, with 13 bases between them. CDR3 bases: TGTGCCAGCAGTTATGGGGACGGCCGCAATGAAAAACTGTTTTTT. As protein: CASSYGDGRNEKLFF.

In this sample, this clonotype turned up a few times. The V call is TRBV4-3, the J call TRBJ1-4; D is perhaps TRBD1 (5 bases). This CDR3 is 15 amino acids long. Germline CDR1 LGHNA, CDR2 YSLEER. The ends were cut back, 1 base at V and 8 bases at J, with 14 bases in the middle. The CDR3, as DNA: TGCGCCAGCAGCCAAGCGACAGAGGGTGAGGAAAAACTGTTTTTT. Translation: CASSQATEGEEKLFF.

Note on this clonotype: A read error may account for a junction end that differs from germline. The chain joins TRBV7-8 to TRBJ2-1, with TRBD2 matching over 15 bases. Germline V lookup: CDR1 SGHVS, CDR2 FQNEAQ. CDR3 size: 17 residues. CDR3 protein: CAGSLGLAGGVGNEQFF. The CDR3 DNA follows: TGTGCCGGCAGCTTAGGACTAGCGGGGGGGGTGGGCAATGAGCAGTTCTTC.

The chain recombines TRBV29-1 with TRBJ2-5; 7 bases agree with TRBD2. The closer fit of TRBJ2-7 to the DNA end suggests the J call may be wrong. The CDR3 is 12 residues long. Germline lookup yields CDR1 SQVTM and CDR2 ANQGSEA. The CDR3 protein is CSVVVAGYEQYF. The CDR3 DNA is TGCAGCGTTGTTGTAGCGGGCTACGAGCAGTACTTC.